A single sample is the source of the 21 T cell receptor delta chains below, sequenced in a study of gammadelta T cells in human blood. TCRdb redid clone calling on the RT-PCR reads using CATT. The sample consists of about 320 delta-chain clones, 35% to 50% of them appearing once. Sample: non-Vgamma9Vdelta2 gamma-delta T cells from cord blood. Receptors originate from a newborn.

As concerns this clone: A far larger clone is off by one base, so a read error is likely. The sample has other DNA sequences that encode this CDR3 too. The V call is TRDV1, the J call TRDJ1; tentative D call: TRDD3 (7 bases). This CDR3 has 24 residues. V lost 0 bases and J lost 0, with 35 bases in between. Germline V CDR1 and CDR2: TSWWSYY, QGS. CDR3 bases: TGTGCTCTTGGGGAACTGGAAGGCCTTCCCCCTCTGGGGGGTACGCGTTGGTACACCGATAAACTCATCTTT. This translates into CALGELEGLPPLGGTRWYTDKLIF.

This clone was seen only once. This sequence is one base from a far larger clone and is likely a read error. The chain has TRDV1 and TRDJ1; TRDD3 aligns across 9 bases. The CDR3 is made up of 18 amino acids. Germline values: CDR1 TSWWSYY, CDR2 QGS. Here the CDR3 DNA reads TGTGCTCTCCCCTTTTCTGGGGGATTTGCTCCGGACACCGATAAACACATCTTT. Translated: CALPFSGGFAPDTDKHIF.

Concerning this clone: It is likely a read error: a sequence one base away is far more abundant. The sample contains more than one DNA sequence encoding this CDR3. The chain recombines TRDV1 with TRDJ1, with a weak D call TRDD3 (7 bases). Trimming took 2 bases from V and 4 from J, leaving 17 bases between them. The CDR3 has 16 amino acids. Germline V gene data show CDR1 as TSWWSYY and CDR2 as QGS. CDR3 DNA sequence: TGTGCTCTTGGGGAAGTCCTACTAGGGGATAGCGATAAACTCATCTTT. Translated: CALGEVLLGDSDKLIF.

A word on this clone: With only one base between it and a far larger clone, this is likely a read error. The chain is built from TRDV1 and TRDJ1, with D possibly being TRDD3 (5 bases). The CDR3 totals 11 residues. Germline CDR1 TSWWSYY, CDR2 QGS. CDR3 region: CAIGETDKLIF. As DNA, the CDR3 is TGTGCTATTGGGGAGACCGATAAACTCATCTTT.

With regard to this clone: A single base is all that separates this from a far larger clone, so a read error is likely. This chain connects TRAV29/DV5 to TRDJ2; no clear D gene. Gene TRDJ1 matches the end of the DNA better, so the J call may be wrong. The germline gives CDR1 NSMFDY, CDR2 ISSIKDK. The CDR3 runs to 13 residues. Written as DNA, the CDR3 is TGTGCAGCAACCCCCTTTAGCACAGCACAACTCATCTTT. It is translated as CAATPFSTAQLIF.

Of note for this clone: A read error likely explains this, since a far larger clone differs by one base. Other DNA sequences in this sample translate to the same CDR3. The genes are TRDV2 and TRDJ1; TRDD3 agrees at 12 bases. V shed 3 bases, J shed 0 bases, and the junction held 19 bases outside the gene matches. From germline, CDR1 is GEAIGNYY and CDR2 EKD. The length of the CDR3 is 21 residues. The CDR3 reads CACDLSFLGDTRMPHTDKLIF. The CDR3 region has the DNA TGTGCCTGTGACCTTTCCTTCCTGGGGGATACGCGCATGCCGCACACCGATAAACTCATCTTT.

By share, this clone ranks as hyperexpanded. Other DNA variants within this sample encode the same CDR3. The V gene is TRDV1, the J gene TRDJ1; TRDD3 agrees at 13 bases. The CDR3 has 24 residues. V lost 2 bases, J lost 2 bases, and 26 bases stayed unmatched. Germline V gene sequence: CDR1 TSWWSYY, CDR2 QGS. CDR3 bases: TGTGCTCTTGGGGAATATTTACTGTCCTCCATCACGACTGGGGGATACGCGAGGACCGATAAACTCATCTTT. Protein: CALGEYLLSSITTGGYARTDKLIF.

Concerning this clone itself: A much larger clone lies a single base off, so this may be a read error. Other DNA variants within this sample encode the same CDR3. The rearrangement links TRDV2 to TRDJ1; 12 nucleotides agree with TRDD3. In germline, CDR1 is GEAIGNYY, CDR2 EKD. This CDR3 region has 21 residues. This chain's CDR3 is CACDLSFLGDTRMPHTDKLIF. The CDR3 nucleotides read TGTGCCTGTGACCTTTCCTTCCTGGGGGATACGCGCATGCCTCACACTGATAAACTCATCTTT.

This clone was picked up one time. The same CDR3 also results from other DNA sequences found in this sample. The chain uses TRDV1 and TRDJ4, with 10 bases identical to TRDD3. Germline-derived CDR1 and CDR2 are TSWWSYY and QGS. The CDR3 has 17 residues. Germline trimming cut 2 bases from V and 2 bases from J; bases unmatched to any gene: 11. The CDR3 loop is CALGEGRWGIPARPLIF. CDR3 DNA: TGTGCTCTTGGGGAAGGACGATGGGGGATACCGGCAAGACCCCTGATCTTT.

This clone is deemed large. Other nucleotide sequences from this sample produce the same CDR3. The chain is built from TRDV1 and TRDJ1; TRDD3 agrees at 7 bases. J lost 0 bases, V lost 6 bases, and 13 bases had no gene match. The CDR3 totals 17 residues. CDR1 is TSWWSYY, CDR2 QGS, per germline. The CDR3 coding sequence is TGTGCTCTTGGAAACAGCTGGGGGGGGGTGTACACCGATAAACTCATCTTT. Encoded protein: CALGNSWGGVYTDKLIF.

Concerning this clone: This probably arose from a read error, given a far larger clone one base away. Distinct nucleotide sequences in the sample also encode this CDR3. This chain uses TRDV1 with TRDJ1; the D is unclear. CDR3 length: 16 amino acids. Germline values: CDR1 TSWWSYY, CDR2 QGS. The CDR3 here is CALGGPGLTESGKLIF. As DNA, the CDR3 is TGTGCTCTTGGGGGTCCCGGTCTTACTGAATCGGGTAAACTCATCTTC.

By share of the sample, this clone is hyperexpanded. The sample contains more than one DNA sequence encoding this CDR3. V and J are TRDV1 and TRDJ1; TRDD3 matches 9 bases. In germline, CDR1 is TSWWSYY, CDR2 QGS. V dropped 1 base and J dropped 3; count of bases not matched to a gene: 15. The CDR3 is made up of 19 amino acids. This CDR3 is CALGEPPHNPGDTADKLIF. The DNA for the CDR3 is TGTGCTCTTGGGGAACCCCCTCATAATCCGGGGGATACAGCCGATAAACTCATCTTT.

Points on this clone: This is likely an artifact of a read error, given a far larger clone one base away. The chain joins TRAV14/DV4 to TRDJ1; maybe TRDD3 (5 bases). The CDR3 is 12 residues long. Germline CDR1 reads TSDPSYG; CDR2 reads QGSYDQQN (reference sequence). The germline V and J ends were trimmed by 9 bases and 0 bases, with 8 bases remaining between them. CDR3 sequence reads: CAILEYTDKLIF. The CDR3 nucleotides are TGTGCAATACTGGAGTACACCGATAAACTCATCTTT.

The chain carries TRDV1 and TRDJ1; 13 bases align to TRDD3. This CDR3 contains 29 residues. V lost 0 bases, J lost 0 bases, and 37 bases stayed unmatched. Germline CDR1 TSWWSYY, CDR2 QGS. CDR3 loop: CALGELQSWVFEGTGGYASSNGYTDKLIF. CDR3 in DNA: TGTGCTCTTGGGGAACTACAAAGTTGGGTCTTTGAGGGTACTGGGGGATACGCTTCATCAAATGGGTACACCGATAAACTCATCTTT.

A note on this clone: This likely stems from a read error, as it lies one base from a far larger clone. The chain combines TRDV1 with TRDJ1, with TRDD3 identical over 12 bases. This CDR3 contains 24 residues. Germline CDR1 is TSWWSYY and CDR2 is QGS. The chain's CDR3 is CALGELEGLPPLGDTRWYTDRLIF. CDR3 in DNA: TGTGCTCTTGGGGAACTGGAAGGCCTTCCCCCTCTGGGGGATACGCGTTGGTACACCGATAGACTCATCTTT.

Comment on this clone: Since a far larger clone is one base different, this is likely a read error. The chain uses TRAV23/DV6 and TRDJ1; the match to TRDD3 covers 9 bases. CDR1 and CDR2 (germline): NTAFDY, IRPDVSE (reference sequence). This CDR3 contains 15 residues. CDR3 in amino acids: CAVRRGILDTDRLIF. The CDR3, as DNA: TGTGCTGTGAGGCGGGGGATACTTGACACCGATAGACTCATCTTT.

As for this clone: A much larger clone differs from this one at a single base, so this may be a read error. Other DNA sequences within the sample encode an identical CDR3. This chain links TRDV1 with TRDJ1; TRDD3 aligns across 11 bases. Germline lookup yields CDR1 TSWWSYY and CDR2 QGS. This CDR3 comprises 22 residues. The CDR3 nucleotides are TGTGCTCTTGGGGACCCCCTTCCTCTATTCATGGGGGATACGCCCTACACAGATAAACTCATCTTT. Amino acid sequence: CALGDPLPLFMGDTPYTDKLIF.

The J segment is TRDJ3; no V gene was assigned. This CDR3 contains 10 residues. The CDR3 reads CSGDTRQMIF. The CDR3 nucleotides are TGCTCCGGGGACACCCGACAGATGATTTTC.

This clone is labeled large (0.1 to 1%). One base away lies a much larger clone, so this may be a sequencing read error. Other nucleotide sequences in the sample specify the same CDR3. This rearrangement joins TRAV14/DV4 to TRDJ1; 7 nucleotides match TRDD3. The CDR3 has 12 amino acids. Germline-derived CDR1 and CDR2 are TSDPSYG and QGSYDQQN (reference sequence). CDR3: CAILGYTDKLIF. In nucleotides, the CDR3 is TGTGCAATACTGGGGTACACTGATAAACTCATCTTT.

By sample fraction, this clone is hyperexpanded. In the same sample, other DNA sequences code for this CDR3. The chain couples TRDV3 to TRDJ1; 9 nucleotides match TRDD3. CDR1 TVYSNPD and CDR2 GDNSRS come from the germline V gene (reference sequence). The V gene end was trimmed by 0 bases and the J gene end by 3 bases; junction bases not matched to a gene: 8. The CDR3 extends over 15 amino acids. The CDR3 loop is CAFSLPGDTSDKLIF. The CDR3 nucleotides read TGTGCCTTTAGTCTTCCCGGGGATACGTCCGATAAACTCATCTTT. Supplemented by reference TRDV3 and TRDJ1, the full variable domain reads CDKVTQSSPDQTVASGSEVVLLCTYDTVYSNPDLFWYRIRPDYSFQFVFYGDNSRSEGADFTQGRFSVKHILTQKAFHLVISPVRTEDSATYYCAFSLPGDTSDKLIFGKGTRVTVEP.

As concerns this clone: The likely explanation is a read error, given a far larger clone one base away. Additional DNA sequences in this sample encode the identical CDR3. V and J are TRDV1 and TRDJ1; D not resolved. V lost 4 bases and J 7 bases, leaving 22 bases between the germline ends. CDR1 and CDR2 (germline): TSWWSYY, QGS. CDR3 size: 16 residues. The chain's CDR3 is CALGGPGLTESGKLIF. In DNA, the CDR3 is TGTGCTCTTGGGGGTCCTGGTCTTACTGAATCGGGTAAACTCATCTTT.